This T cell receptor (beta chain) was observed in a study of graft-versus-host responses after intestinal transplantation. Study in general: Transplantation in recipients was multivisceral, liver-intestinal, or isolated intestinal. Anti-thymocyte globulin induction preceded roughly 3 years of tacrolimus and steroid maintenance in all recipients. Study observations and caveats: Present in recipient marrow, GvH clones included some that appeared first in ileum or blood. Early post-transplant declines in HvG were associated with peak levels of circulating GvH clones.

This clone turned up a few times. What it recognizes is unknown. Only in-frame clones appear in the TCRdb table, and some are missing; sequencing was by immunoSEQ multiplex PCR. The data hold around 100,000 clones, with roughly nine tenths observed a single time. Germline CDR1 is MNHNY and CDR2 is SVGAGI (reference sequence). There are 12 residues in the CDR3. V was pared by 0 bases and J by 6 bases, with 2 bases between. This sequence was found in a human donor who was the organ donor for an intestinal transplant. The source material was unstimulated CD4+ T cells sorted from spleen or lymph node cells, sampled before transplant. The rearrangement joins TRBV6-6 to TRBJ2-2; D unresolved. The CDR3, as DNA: TGTGCCAGCAGTTACTCGGCCGGGGAGCTGTTTTTT. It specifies CASSYSAGELFF.